The sequence of this T cell receptor beta chain was determined in a study of cytomegalovirus exposure and HLA in healthy donors. Study-wide background: Earlier work reported 100 million or so unique TCR beta sequences from about 180 million T cells. Notes on the study in general: A few CMV-associated chains were confirmed in vitro to be specific for CMV antigens. 87-base-pair reads could not separate some V segments, including TRBV6-2 and TRBV6-3.

This clone was detected once. Its antigen is as yet unknown. CDR1 SGHDT and CDR2 YYEEEE come from the germline V gene. The CDR3 is made up of 16 amino acids. V was pared by 0 bases and J by 2 bases, with 5 bases of the junction left unmatched. Those who donated were healthy bone marrow donors. PCR employed 60 Vbeta and 13 Jbeta primers. The protocol was immunoSEQ multiplex PCR, while the TCRdb copy is restricted to in-frame clones and leaves out a portion. The sample has approximately 120,000 clones, around three quarters seen once; the top ten hold less than 4.5%. The sample consisted of PBMCs. This TCR was recovered from a man aged 35-49 years in good health and CMV-seronegative. This sequence joins TRBV5-6 and TRBJ1-3; 7 bases fit TRBD1. The CDR3 DNA reads as TGTGCCAGCAGCTTGGCAGGGGGGACAGCTGGAAACACCATATATTTT. Its translation: CASSLAGGTAGNTIYF.